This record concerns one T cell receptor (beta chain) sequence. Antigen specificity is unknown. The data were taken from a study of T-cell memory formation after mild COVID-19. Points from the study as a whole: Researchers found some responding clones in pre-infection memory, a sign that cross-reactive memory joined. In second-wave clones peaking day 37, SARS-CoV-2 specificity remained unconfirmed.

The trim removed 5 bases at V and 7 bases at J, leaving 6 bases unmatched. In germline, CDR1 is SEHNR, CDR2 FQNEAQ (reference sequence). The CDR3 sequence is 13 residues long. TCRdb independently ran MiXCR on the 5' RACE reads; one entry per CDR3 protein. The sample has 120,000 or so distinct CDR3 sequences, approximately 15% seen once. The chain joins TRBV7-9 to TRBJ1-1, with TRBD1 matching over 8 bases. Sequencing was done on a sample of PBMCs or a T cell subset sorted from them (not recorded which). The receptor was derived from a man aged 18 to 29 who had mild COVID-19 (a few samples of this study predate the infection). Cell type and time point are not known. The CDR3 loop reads CASSEGTGSEAFF. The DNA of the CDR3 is TGTGCCAGCAGCGAAGGGACAGGAAGTGAAGCTTTCTTT.